A single sample gave rise to the 7 T cell receptor beta chains below, sequenced in a study of shared clonotypes between healthy human individuals. TCRdb keeps only in-frame clones here, not all; method: immunoSEQ multiplex PCR. The table lists around 1.4 million clones, around 98.5% of them singletons. The sequencing input was naive CD4+ T cells sorted from blood. Subset meaning: CD45RA+ positively selected. The receptors here all came from a man in his thirties or forties in good health.

The chain recombines TRBV7-2 with TRBJ1-2, with 8 positions matching TRBD1. This CDR3 spans 13 amino acids. The germline CDR1 and CDR2 sequences are SGHTA and FQGNSA. The V and J ends lost 6 bases and 8 bases, in that order; junction bases with no gene match: 8. CDR3 residues: CASRRDRFGGYTF. CDR3 DNA: TGTGCCAGCAGAAGGGACAGGTTTGGGGGCTACACCTTC.

Comment on this clone: Distinct nucleotide sequences in the sample also encode this CDR3. This chain connects TRBV5-1 to TRBJ1-1, with 7 bases identical to TRBD1. The CDR3 runs to 13 residues. The germline CDR1 and CDR2 sequences are SGHRS and YFSETQ. V lost 7 bases to trimming and J lost 0 bases; unmatched junction nucleotides: 3. This chain's CDR3 is CASGDRVNTEAFF. In nucleotides, the CDR3 is TGCGCCAGCGGAGACAGGGTGAACACTGAAGCTTTCTTT.

The chain joins TRBV2 to TRBJ2-5, with 7 bases aligning to TRBD2. CDR1 is SNHLY, CDR2 FYNNEI, per germline. The CDR3 has 14 amino acids. Trimming took 9 bases from V and 5 from J; bases not matched to a gene: 12. The CDR3 sequence: CARDSGLVLETQYF. CDR3 coding DNA: TGTGCCAGAGACTCTGGACTAGTCCTGGAGACCCAGTACTTC.

The genes are TRBV5-1 and TRBJ2-1; D is unresolved. Per the germline V gene, CDR1 is SGHRS and CDR2 is YFSETQ. This CDR3 contains 14 residues. The V end was cut by 0 bases, the J end by 3 bases, with 7 bases between. The CDR3 DNA reads as TGCGCCAGCAGCTTGGGGCAGTACTACAATGAGCAGTTCTTC. This codes for CASSLGQYYNEQFF.

This chain uses TRBV6-1 with TRBJ1-5, with TRBD1 as a possible D gene (6 bases). The germline gives CDR1 MNHNS, CDR2 SASEGT. Deletions cut 7 bases from V and 4 bases from J, with 11 bases between. The CDR3 is made up of 13 amino acids. This CDR3 is CASTEGGNQPQHF. The CDR3 DNA sequence: TGTGCCAGCACCGAGGGGGGAAATCAGCCCCAGCATTTT.

The genes are TRBV6-1 and TRBJ2-7; no clear D. CDR3 length: 13 residues. V was pared by 6 bases and J by 3 bases, with 12 bases between. Germline CDR1 is MNHNS and CDR2 is SASEGT. CDR3 sequence reads: CASSGGRIYEQYF. The CDR3 DNA is TGTGCCAGCAGCGGCGGACGGATCTACGAGCAGTACTTC.

The genes are TRBV29-1 and TRBJ2-1; D may be TRBD2 (7 bases). The V end was cut by 4 bases, the J end by 8 bases, with 21 bases between. The germline V gene has CDR1 SQVTM and CDR2 ANQGSEA. This CDR3 contains 15 residues. Here the CDR3 DNA reads TGCAGCGTTGGTTCTCCGGGAGCGGGACAACATGAGCAGTTCTTC. This gives the protein CSVGSPGAGQHEQFF.